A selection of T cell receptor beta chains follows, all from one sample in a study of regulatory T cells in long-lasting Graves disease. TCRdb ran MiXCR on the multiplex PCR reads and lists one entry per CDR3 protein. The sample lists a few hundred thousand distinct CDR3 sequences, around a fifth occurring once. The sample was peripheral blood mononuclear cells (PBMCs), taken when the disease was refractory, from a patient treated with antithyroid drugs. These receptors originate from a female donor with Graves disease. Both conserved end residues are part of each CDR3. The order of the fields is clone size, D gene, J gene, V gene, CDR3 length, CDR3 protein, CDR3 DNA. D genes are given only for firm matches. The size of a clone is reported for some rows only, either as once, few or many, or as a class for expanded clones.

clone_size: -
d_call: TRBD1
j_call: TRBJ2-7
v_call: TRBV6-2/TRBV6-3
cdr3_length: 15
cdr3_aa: CASSYSDRATYGQYF
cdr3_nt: TGTGCCAGCAGTTACTCAGACAGGGCCACCTACGGGCAGTACTTC

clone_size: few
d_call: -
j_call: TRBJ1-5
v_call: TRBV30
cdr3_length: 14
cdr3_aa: CAWSLADSNQPQHF
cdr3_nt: TGTGCCTGGAGTTTGGCAGATAGCAATCAGCCCCAGCATTTT

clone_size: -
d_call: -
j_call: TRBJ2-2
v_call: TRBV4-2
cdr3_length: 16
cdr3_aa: CASSQDFGPSTGELFF
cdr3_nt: TGTGCCAGCAGCCAAGATTTCGGGCCTTCCACCGGGGAGCTGTTTTTT

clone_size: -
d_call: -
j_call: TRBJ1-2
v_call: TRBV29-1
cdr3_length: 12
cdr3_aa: CSASLGSYGYTF
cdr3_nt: TGCAGCGCCTCGTTAGGGTCCTATGGCTACACCTTC

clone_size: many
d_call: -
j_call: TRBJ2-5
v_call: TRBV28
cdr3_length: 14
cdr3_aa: CASSPQVLQETQYF
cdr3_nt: TGTGCCAGCAGTCCACAGGTTCTTCAAGAGACCCAGTACTTC

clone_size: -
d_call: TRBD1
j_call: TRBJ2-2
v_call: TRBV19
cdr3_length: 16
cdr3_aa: CASTVTGGARAGELFF
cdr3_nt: TGTGCCAGTACCGTGACAGGGGGCGCACGGGCCGGGGAGCTGTTTTTT

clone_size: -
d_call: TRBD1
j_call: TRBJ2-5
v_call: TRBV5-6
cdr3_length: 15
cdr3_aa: CASSLVSGGLETQYF
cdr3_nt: TGTGCCAGCAGCTTGGTGTCAGGGGGTCTAGAGACCCAGTACTTC

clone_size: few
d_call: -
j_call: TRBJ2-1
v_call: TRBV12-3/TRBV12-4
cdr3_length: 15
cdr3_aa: CASSPLMGGNNEQFF
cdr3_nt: TGTGCCAGCAGTCCTCTGATGGGGGGTAACAATGAGCAGTTCTTC

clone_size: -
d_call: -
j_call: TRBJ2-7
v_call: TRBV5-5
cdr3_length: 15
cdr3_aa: CASSLGRLSPYEQYF
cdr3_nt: TGTGCCAGCAGCTTGGGCAGGTTAAGCCCCTACGAGCAGTACTTC

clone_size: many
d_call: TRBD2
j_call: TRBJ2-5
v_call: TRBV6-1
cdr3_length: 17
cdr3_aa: CASAIATGLAGEETQYF
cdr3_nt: TGTGCCAGCGCCATTGCCACCGGACTAGCGGGAGAGGAGACCCAGTACTTC

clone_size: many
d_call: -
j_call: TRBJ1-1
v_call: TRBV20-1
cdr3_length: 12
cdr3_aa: CSARGERGEAFF
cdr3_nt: TGCAGTGCTAGGGGGGAACGCGGTGAAGCTTTCTTT

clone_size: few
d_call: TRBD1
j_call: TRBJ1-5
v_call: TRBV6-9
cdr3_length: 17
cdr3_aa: CASSYAPGQGYNQPQHF
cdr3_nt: TGTGCCAGCAGTTATGCCCCGGGACAGGGCTACAATCAGCCCCAGCATTTT

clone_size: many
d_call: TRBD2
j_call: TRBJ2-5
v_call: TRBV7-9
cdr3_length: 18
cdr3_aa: CASSSPLAGGGAGETQYF
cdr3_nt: TGTGCCAGCAGCTCCCCGCTCGCTGGCGGGGGGGCCGGAGAGACCCAGTACTTC

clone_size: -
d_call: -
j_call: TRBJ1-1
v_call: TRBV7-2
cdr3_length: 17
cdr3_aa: CASSQAYPGPMNTEAFF
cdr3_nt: TGTGCCAGCAGCCAAGCCTACCCCGGGCCTATGAACACTGAAGCTTTCTTT

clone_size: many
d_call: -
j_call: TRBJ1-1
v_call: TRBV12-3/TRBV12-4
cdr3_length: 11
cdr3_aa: CASKKNTEAFF
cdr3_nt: TGTGCCAGCAAGAAGAACACTGAAGCTTTCTTT